A single sample gave rise to the 13 T cell receptor beta chains below, sequenced in a study of blood T cell repertoires in COVID-19. Libraries were prepared by immunoSEQ multiplex PCR; TCRdb keeps only in-frame clonotypes and omits some of them. The table records roughly 100,000 clones, about four fifths of them present only once. Sequencing was done on a sample of peripheral blood. These receptors originate from a man aged 60 to 75 with acute or convalescent COVID-19.

The genes are TRBV19 and TRBJ2-1; a weak D match, TRBD2 (5 bases). V was trimmed by 8 bases and J by 13 bases, leaving 15 bases between them. In germline, CDR1 is LNHDA, CDR2 SQIVND (reference sequence). This CDR3 is built from 11 residues. Here the CDR3 reads CASGLRAEQFF. In DNA, the CDR3 is TGTGCCAGTGGCTTGCGGGCCGAACAGTTCTTC.

This sequence joins TRBV10-3 and TRBJ2-1, with TRBD2 identical over 8 bases. Germline CDR1 ENHRY, CDR2 SYGVKD. Trimming took 8 bases from V and 7 from J; bases not matched to a gene: 13. The CDR3 covers 15 residues. The CDR3 sequence: CAIAGGGTEINEQFF. The CDR3 bases are TGTGCCATCGCGGGAGGCGGGACGGAGATAAATGAGCAGTTCTTC.

This clone has only a few counts. V gene TRBV24-1 combines with J gene TRBJ2-2, with a weak D call TRBD1 (6 bases). The CDR3 covers 17 residues. V lost 1 base and J lost 1, with 12 bases in between. Per the germline V gene, CDR1 is KGHDR and CDR2 is SFDVKD. The CDR3 DNA sequence: TGTGCCACCAGTGATTTCCCGGGACAATTGAACACCGGGGAGCTGTTTTTT. Encoded protein: CATSDFPGQLNTGELFF.

The chain recombines TRBV19 with TRBJ2-2; the D gene is possibly TRBD1 (6 bases). Looked up from germline, CDR1 is LNHDA and CDR2 is SQIVND (reference sequence). With 3 bases removed from V and 4 bases from J, the gap between germline ends came to 9 bases. The CDR3 spans 14 residues. DNA for the CDR3: TGTGCCAGTAGTATTCTCAGGGGCACCGGGGAGCTGTTTTTT. Translating gives CASSILRGTGELFF. The entire variable domain, with the rest obtained from reference TRBV19 and TRBJ2-2, is as follows: DGGITQSPKYLFRKEGQNVTLSCEQNLNHDAMYWYRQDPGQGLRLIYYSQIVNDFQKGDIAEGYSVSREKKESFPLTVTSAQKNPTAFYLCASSILRGTGELFFGEGSRLTVL.

V gene TRBV5-1 combines with J gene TRBJ1-3; D is perhaps TRBD1 (6 bases). The V gene's germline CDR1 is SGHRS and CDR2 YFSETQ. The CDR3 has 15 residues. V was clipped by 6 bases and J by 0 bases, with 13 bases between them. The CDR3 region has the DNA TGCGCCAGCACCCTAGGGGGAAGCTCTGGAAACACCATATATTTT. It codes for CASTLGGSSGNTIYF.

This sequence joins TRBV4-1 and TRBJ2-7; TRBD2 matches 7 bases. Germline V gives CDR1 MGHRA, CDR2 YSYEKL. V lost 2 bases, J lost 3 bases, and 10 bases stayed unmatched. This CDR3 region has 16 residues. CDR3 sequence: CASSQRDSSGNYEQYF. The CDR3 DNA reads as TGCGCCAGCAGCCAAAGAGACTCCAGCGGGAACTACGAGCAGTACTTC.

J is TRBJ2-7 and V is TRBV6-6, with 8 bases lining up with TRBD2. This CDR3 has 13 amino acids. The germline gives CDR1 MNHNY, CDR2 SVGAGI (reference sequence). V shed 0 bases, J shed 7 bases, and the junction held 2 bases outside the gene matches. CDR3 nucleotides: TGTGCCAGCAGTTACTCGCCGGGGGGGGAGCAGTACTTC. It yields the protein CASSYSPGGEQYF.

This chain connects TRBV11-3 to TRBJ2-1; TRBD2 matches at 10 bases. The CDR3 sequence is 18 residues long. Germline CDR1 reads SGHNT; CDR2 reads YENEEA. Unmatched junction bases numbered 10, after V lost 5 bases and J lost 0 bases. CDR3 in DNA: TGTGCCAGCAGCCCTGGACTAGCGGCGAAGACCTCCTACAATGAGCAGTTCTTC. Protein sequence: CASSPGLAAKTSYNEQFF.

This clone was recorded only once. The rearrangement joins TRBV7-9 to TRBJ1-5; D uncertain. Germline assignment: CDR1 SEHNR and CDR2 FQNEAQ (reference sequence). V gave up 6 bases and J gave up 6 bases, with 21 bases separating them. CDR3 length: 16 amino acids. The CDR3 coding sequence is TGTGCCAGCAGTCCCTCCGGGTCCCGGGAGGGTCAGCCCCAGCATTTT. Amino acids: CASSPSGSREGQPQHF.

The chain links TRBV11-2 to TRBJ1-3, with D unclear. Between the trimmed V and J ends, which lost 5 bases and 8 bases, there was a span of 16 bases. Germline V gives CDR1 SGHAT, CDR2 FQNNGV. There are 14 residues in the CDR3. The DNA for the CDR3 is TGTGCCAGCAGCCCTGGGAGGGTACCGTACACCATATATTTT. This gives the protein CASSPGRVPYTIYF.

The chain has TRBV19 and TRBJ2-1; TRBD2 matches at 13 bases. There are 15 residues in the CDR3. The V gene's germline CDR1 is LNHDA and CDR2 SQIVND (reference sequence). V was pared by 1 base and J by 8 bases, with 2 bases of the junction left unmatched. CDR3 region: CASSIGTSGGDEQFF. The CDR3 coding sequence is TGTGCCAGTAGTATAGGGACTAGCGGGGGCGATGAGCAGTTCTTC.

This chain uses TRBV28 with TRBJ1-2, with no clear D. CDR3 length: 11 residues. The V gene's germline CDR1 is MDHEN and CDR2 SYDVKM. Deletions cut 7 bases from V and 4 bases from J, with 7 bases between. In nucleotides, the CDR3 is TGTGCCAGCACCGAGGGCTATGGCTACACCTTC. Amino acid sequence: CASTEGYGYTF.

The rearrangement links TRBV5-6 to TRBJ1-1; the D is unclear. Germline-derived CDR1 and CDR2 are SGHDT and YYEEEE. V was pared by 0 bases and J by 4 bases, with 7 bases between. This CDR3 is 13 amino acids long. The CDR3 coding sequence is TGTGCCAGCAGCTTGGTGGGGAGCACTGAAGCTTTCTTT. This translates into CASSLVGSTEAFF.